The sequence of this T cell receptor (beta chain) was determined in a study of blood T cell repertoires in COVID-19. Overall study: The United States, Italy and Spain were the sources of the acute and convalescent COVID-19 samples. Sources were T cells, B-cell-depleted T cells, or PBMCs; the material itself was cDNA or gDNA.

Only a few counts were recorded for this clone. V shed 8 bases, J shed 5 bases, and the junction held 8 bases outside the gene matches. CDR3 length equals 14 residues. Germline V gene lookup returns CDR1 MNHEY and CDR2 SVGAGI. Original methodology: Researchers report that nucleated cell counts were estimated from reference gene primer amplification. The table came from immunoSEQ multiplex PCR; TCRdb's copy has only in-frame clones and leaves some out. V, J and clone size reflect that table, while D and trimming were determined from the DNA. Of 250,000 to 400,000 clones listed, about 90% were seen once; the top ten hold 2.9%. Seattle participants joined during active infection and were tracked over time.

The clonotype was recovered from a woman aged 25 to 45 with COVID-19, enrolled during active disease. V gene TRBV6-5 combines with J gene TRBJ2-5; TRBD1 matches 10 bases. Sequences were obtained from peripheral blood. The DNA of the CDR3 is TGTGCCAGCGTGGACAGGGGGACTGGTGAGACCCAGTACTTC. This gives the protein CASVDRGTGETQYF.